Listed here is a single T cell receptor (beta chain). Under the authors' procedure: The authors estimated nucleated cell counts from reference gene primer amplification. Data came from immunoSEQ multiplex PCR; TCRdb stores just in-frame clones and leaves some out. For V, J and clone size, that table is used; D and trimming come from the DNA. The table has 55,000 to 90,000 clones, 86% seen once. The sample originates from a study of blood T cell repertoires in COVID-19. Study background: From T cells, B-cell-depleted T cells, or PBMCs came the material, which was cDNA or gDNA.

Per germline, CDR1 SGDLS and CDR2 YYNGEE. This CDR3 region has 15 residues. With 0 bases removed from V and 3 bases from J, the gap between germline ends came to 13 bases. The sequence came from a man between 65 and 85 years old with active COVID-19. Sequenced: peripheral blood. The chain couples TRBV9 to TRBJ2-7; D is unresolved. The CDR3 DNA is TGTGCCAGCAGCGTAGCAGTAGCTCCACACTACGAGCAGTACTTC. Residues: CASSVAVAPHYEQYF.